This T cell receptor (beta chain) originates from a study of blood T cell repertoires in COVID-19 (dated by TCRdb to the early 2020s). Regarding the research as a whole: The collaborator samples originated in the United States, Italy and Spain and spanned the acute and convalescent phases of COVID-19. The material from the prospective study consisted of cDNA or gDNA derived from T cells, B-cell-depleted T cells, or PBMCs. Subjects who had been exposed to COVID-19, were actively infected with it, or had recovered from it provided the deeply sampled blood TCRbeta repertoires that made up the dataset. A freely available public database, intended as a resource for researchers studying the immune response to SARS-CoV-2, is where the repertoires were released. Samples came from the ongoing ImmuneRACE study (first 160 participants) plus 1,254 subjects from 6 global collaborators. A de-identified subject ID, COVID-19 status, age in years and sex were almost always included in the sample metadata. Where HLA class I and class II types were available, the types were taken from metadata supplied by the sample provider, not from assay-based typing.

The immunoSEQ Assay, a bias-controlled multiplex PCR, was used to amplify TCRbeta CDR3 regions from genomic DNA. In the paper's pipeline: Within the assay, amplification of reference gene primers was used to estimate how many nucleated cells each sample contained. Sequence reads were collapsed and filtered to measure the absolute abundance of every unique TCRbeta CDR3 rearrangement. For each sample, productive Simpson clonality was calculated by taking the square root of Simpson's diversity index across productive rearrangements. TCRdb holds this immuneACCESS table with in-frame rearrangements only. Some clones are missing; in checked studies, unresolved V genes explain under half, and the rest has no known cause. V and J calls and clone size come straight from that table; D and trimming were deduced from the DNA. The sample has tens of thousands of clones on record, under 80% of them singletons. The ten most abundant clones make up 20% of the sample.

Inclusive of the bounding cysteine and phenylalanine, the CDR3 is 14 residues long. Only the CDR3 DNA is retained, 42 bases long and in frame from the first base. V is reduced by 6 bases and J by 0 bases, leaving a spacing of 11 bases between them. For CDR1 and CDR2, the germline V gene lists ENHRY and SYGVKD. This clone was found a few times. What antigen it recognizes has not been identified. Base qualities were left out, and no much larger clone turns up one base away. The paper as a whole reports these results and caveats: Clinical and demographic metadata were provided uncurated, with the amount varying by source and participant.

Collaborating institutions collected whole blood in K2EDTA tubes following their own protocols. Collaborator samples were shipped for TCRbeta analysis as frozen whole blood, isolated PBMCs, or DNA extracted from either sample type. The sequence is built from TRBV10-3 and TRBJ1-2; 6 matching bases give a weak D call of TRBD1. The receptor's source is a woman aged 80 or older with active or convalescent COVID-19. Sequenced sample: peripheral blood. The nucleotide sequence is TGTGCCATCAGCAGGACAGCGGCTAACTATGGCTACACCTTC. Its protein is CAISRTAANYGYTF.